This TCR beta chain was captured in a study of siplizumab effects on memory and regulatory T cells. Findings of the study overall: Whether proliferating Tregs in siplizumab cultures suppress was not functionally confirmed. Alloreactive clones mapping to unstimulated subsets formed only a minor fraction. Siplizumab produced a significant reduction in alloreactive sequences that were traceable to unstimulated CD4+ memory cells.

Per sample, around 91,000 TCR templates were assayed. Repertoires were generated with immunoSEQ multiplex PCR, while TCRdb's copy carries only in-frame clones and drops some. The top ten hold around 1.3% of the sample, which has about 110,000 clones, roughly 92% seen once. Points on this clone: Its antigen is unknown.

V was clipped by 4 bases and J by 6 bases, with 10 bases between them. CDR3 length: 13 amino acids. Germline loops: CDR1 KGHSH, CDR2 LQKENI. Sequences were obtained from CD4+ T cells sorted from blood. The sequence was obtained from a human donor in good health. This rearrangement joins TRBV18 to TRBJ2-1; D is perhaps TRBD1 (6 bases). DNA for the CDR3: TGTGCCAGCTCACGACAGGTGGCCAATGAGCAGTTCTTC. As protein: CASSRQVANEQFF.